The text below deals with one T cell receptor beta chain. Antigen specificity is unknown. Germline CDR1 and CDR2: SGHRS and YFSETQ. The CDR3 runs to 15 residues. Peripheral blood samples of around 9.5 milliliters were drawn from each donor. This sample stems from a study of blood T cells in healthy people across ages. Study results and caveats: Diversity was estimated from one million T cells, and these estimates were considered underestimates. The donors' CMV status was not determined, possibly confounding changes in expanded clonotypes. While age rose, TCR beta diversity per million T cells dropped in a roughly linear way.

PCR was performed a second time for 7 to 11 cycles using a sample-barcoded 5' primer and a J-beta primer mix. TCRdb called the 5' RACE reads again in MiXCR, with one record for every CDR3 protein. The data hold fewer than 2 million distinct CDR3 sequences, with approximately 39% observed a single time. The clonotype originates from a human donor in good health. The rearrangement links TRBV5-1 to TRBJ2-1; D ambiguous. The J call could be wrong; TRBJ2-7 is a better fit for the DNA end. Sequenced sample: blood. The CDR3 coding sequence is TGCGCCAGCAGCTTGGTGGGGAACTCCTACAATGAGCAGTACTTC. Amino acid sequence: CASSLVGNSYNEQYF.